This TCR beta chain was observed in a study of shared clonotypes between healthy human individuals. V lost 4 bases and J 4 bases, leaving 17 bases between the germline ends. This CDR3 is built from 15 residues. The germline CDR1 and CDR2 sequences are SGHAT and FQNNGV. This clone was seen only a few times. Data came from immunoSEQ multiplex PCR; TCRdb stores just in-frame clones and leaves some out. This sample has 980,000 or so clones, with about 80% found just once. Source material: memory CD4+ T cells sorted from blood. As for subset: CD45RA-negative fraction. The chain uses TRBV11-2 and TRBJ2-7; D tentatively fits TRBD1 or TRBD2 (6 bases each). The origin of this receptor is a man in his late teens or twenties in good health. The CDR3 region is CASSSFKGGAYEQYF. Here the CDR3 DNA reads TGTGCCAGCAGCTCCTTTAAGGGGGGCGCATACGAGCAGTACTTC.